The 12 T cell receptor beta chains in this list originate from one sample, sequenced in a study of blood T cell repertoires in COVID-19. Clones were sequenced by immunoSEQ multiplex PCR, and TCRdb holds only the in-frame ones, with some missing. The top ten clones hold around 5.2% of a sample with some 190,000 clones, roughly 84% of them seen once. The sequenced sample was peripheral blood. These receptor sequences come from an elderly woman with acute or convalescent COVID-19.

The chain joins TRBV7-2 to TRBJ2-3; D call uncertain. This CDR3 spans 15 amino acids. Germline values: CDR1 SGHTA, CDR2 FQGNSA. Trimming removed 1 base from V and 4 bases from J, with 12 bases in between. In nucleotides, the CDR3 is TGTGCCAGCAGCTTAGTATCGCGTCTGGCAGATACGCAGTATTTT. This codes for CASSLVSRLADTQYF.

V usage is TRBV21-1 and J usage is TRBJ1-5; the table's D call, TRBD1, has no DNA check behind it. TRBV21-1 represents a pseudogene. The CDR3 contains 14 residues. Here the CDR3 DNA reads TGTGCCACACGGACAGGGGCGGCGAATCAGCCCCAGCATTTT. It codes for CATRTGAANQPQHF.

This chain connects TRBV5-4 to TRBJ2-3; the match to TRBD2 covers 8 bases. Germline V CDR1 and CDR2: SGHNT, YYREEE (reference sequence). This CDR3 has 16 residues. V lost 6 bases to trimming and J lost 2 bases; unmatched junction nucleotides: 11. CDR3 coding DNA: TGTGCCAGCACCCCGGGGAAGACTAGCGCCACAGATACGCAGTATTTT. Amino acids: CASTPGKTSATDTQYF.

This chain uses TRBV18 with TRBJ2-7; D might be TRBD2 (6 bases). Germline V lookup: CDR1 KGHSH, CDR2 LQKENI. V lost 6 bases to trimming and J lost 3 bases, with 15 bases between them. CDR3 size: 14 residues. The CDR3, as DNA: TGTGCCAGCTCCCTCACCCGGGGGAACTACGAGCAGTACTTC. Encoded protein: CASSLTRGNYEQYF.

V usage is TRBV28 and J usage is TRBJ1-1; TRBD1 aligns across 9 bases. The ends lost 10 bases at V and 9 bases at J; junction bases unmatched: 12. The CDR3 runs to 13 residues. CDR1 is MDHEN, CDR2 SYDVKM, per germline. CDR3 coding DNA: TGTGCCACACAAGTGGAAGGGACAGGGAAAGCTTTCTTT. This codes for CATQVEGTGKAFF.

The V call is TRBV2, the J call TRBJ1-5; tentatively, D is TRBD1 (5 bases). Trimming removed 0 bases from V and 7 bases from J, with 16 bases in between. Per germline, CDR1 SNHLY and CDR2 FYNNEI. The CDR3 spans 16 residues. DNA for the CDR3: TGTGCCAGCAGTGAAGCCGGGGGACGAACAAGGCAGCCCCAGCATTTT. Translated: CASSEAGGRTRQPQHF.

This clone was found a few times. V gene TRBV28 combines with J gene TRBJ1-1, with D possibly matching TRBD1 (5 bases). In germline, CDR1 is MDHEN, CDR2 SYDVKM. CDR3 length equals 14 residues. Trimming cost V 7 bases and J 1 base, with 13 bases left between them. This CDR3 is CASTSAGGNTEAFF. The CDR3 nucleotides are TGTGCCAGCACTTCGGCCGGGGGGAACACTGAAGCTTTCTTT. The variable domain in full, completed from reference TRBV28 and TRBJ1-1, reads DVKVTQSSRYLVKRTGEKVFLECVQDMDHENMFWYRQDPGLGLRLIYFSYDVKMKEKGDIPEGYSVSREKKERFSLILESASTNQTSMYLCASTSAGGNTEAFFGQGTRLTVV.

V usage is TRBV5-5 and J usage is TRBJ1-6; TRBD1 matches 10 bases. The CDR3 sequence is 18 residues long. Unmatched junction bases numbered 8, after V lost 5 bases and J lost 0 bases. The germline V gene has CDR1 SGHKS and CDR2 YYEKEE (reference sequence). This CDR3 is CASSFTRTGGSYNSPLHF. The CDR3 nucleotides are TGTGCCAGCAGTTTTACTAGGACAGGGGGCTCCTATAATTCACCCCTCCACTTT.

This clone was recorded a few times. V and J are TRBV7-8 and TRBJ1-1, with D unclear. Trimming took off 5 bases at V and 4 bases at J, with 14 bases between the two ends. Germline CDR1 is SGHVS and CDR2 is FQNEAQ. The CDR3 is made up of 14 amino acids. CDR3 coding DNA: TGTGCCAGCAGCCCACTAAGCCGATCCACTGAAGCTTTCTTT. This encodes CASSPLSRSTEAFF.

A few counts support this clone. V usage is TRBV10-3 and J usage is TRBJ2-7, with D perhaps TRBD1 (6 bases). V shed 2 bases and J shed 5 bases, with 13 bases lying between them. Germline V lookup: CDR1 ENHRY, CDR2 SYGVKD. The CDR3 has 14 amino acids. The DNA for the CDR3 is TGTGCCATCAGTGAGGGGCAGGGGATCAACGAGCAGTACTTC. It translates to CAISEGQGINEQYF.

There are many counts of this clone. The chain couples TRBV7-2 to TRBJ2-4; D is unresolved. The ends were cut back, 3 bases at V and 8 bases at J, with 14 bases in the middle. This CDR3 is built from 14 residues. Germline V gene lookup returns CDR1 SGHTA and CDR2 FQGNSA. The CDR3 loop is CASSLIPATHIQYF. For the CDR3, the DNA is TGTGCCAGCAGCTTGATCCCAGCGACCCACATTCAGTACTTC.

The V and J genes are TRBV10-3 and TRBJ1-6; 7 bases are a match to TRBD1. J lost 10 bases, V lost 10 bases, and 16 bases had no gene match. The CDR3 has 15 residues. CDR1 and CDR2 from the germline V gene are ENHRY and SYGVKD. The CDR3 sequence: CATRQGYWLGSPLHF. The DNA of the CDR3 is TGTGCCACCCGACAGGGCTATTGGTTAGGGTCACCCCTCCACTTT.